This T cell receptor beta chain was identified in a study of neurological immune-mediated disorders. In regard to this clonotype: One junction end disagrees with the germline gene, perhaps due to a read error.

By 5'RACE with 10-nucleotide random UMIs, the cDNA was made. Using its own MiXCR run on the 5' RACE reads, TCRdb lists one record per CDR3 protein. The sample shows roughly 56,000 distinct CDR3 sequences, 9.5% to 12% of them seen only once. This CDR3 is built from 17 residues. Germline CDR1 reads MNHEY; CDR2 reads SVGAGI. The clonotype comes from a man in his 60s in good health. The V and J genes are TRBV6-5 and TRBJ1-5; possibly TRBD1 for D (5 bases). Specimen: PBMCs. The CDR3 loop is CASSDRWIPGNNRPQHF. CDR3 coding DNA: TGTGCCAGCAGTGACCGGTGGATCCCAGGGAACAATCGGCCCCAGCATTTT.